This TCR beta chain was sequenced during a study of molecular identifiers for immune sequencing clone quantification. Overall study context: In replicates, RNA from 20,000 or 100,000 naive CD8 cells was split five ways, four sequenced.

Preparation of the bulk TCR libraries relied on previously described methods and listed TCR primers. TCRdb ran MiXCR on the PCR reads and lists one entry per CDR3 protein. The table includes about 640,000 distinct CDR3 sequences, about 20% detected once. This clonotype was detected ten times or more. The target antigen is unknown. V was shortened by 2 bases and J by 0 bases, with 19 bases between the two germline ends. The CDR3 runs 18 residues. Looked up from germline, CDR1 is MNHEY and CDR2 is SVGAGI. Overall study findings and caveats: It was shown that clones above 20 RNA copies held over 97% of effector molecules, but under 1% in naive cells.

A CD8+CD4-CCR7+CD45RA+ gate was used to sort naive CD8 T cells. J is TRBJ1-1 and V is TRBV6-5, with D possibly TRBD1 on 6 matching bases. The sequenced sample consisted of naive CD8+ T cells from blood, with Jurkat cell RNA spiked in. Specified subset: FACS-sorted CD8+CD4-CCR7+CD45RA+ naive T cells. This clonotype was sampled from a human donor in good health. Some libraries in this study had Jurkat cell RNA spiked in. CDR3 residues: CASSYGMAGAAMNTEAFF. Written as DNA, the CDR3 is TGTGCCAGCAGTTACGGTATGGCAGGGGCTGCGATGAACACTGAAGCTTTCTTT.